Included here is one T cell receptor (beta chain) sequence, with context. Compared with germline, one end of the junction differs, possibly owing to a read error. The sample is drawn from a study of shared clonotypes between healthy human individuals. Germline V CDR1 and CDR2: KGHSY, FQNENV. CDR3 length: 17 amino acids. Several immunoSEQ plates received, in even portions, the genomic DNA of each subset. The table came from immunoSEQ multiplex PCR; TCRdb's copy has only in-frame clones and leaves some out. The table includes about 450,000 clones, about 85% detected once. The rearrangement joins TRBV16 to TRBJ1-1, with TRBD1 identical over 7 bases. Input material: PBMCs. The receptor's source is a woman aged 40 to 50 in good health. Some clones in this sample may be carry-over from other donors' samples. CDR3 loop: CANSQSGGGQLNTEAFF. The CDR3 DNA reads as TGTGCCAACAGCCAATCAGGGGGGGGACAGTTGAACACTGAAGCTTTCTTT. Combining the CDR3 with reference TRBV16 and TRBJ1-1 gives the whole variable domain GEEVAQTPKHLVRGEGQKAKLYCAPIKGHSYVFWYQQVLKNEFKFLISFQNENVFDETGMPKERFSAKCLPNSPCSLEIQATKLEDSAVYFCANSQSGGGQLNTEAFFGQGTRLTVV.